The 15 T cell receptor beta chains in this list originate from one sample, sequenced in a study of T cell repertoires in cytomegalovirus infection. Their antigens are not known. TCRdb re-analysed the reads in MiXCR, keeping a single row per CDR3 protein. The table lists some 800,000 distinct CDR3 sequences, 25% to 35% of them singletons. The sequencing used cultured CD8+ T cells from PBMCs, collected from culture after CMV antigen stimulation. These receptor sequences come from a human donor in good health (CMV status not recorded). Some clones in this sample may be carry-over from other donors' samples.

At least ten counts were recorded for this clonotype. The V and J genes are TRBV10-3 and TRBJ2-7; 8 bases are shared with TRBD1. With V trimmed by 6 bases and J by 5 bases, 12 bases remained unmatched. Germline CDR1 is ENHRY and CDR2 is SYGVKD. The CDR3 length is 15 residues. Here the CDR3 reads CAIRPTGVTKNEQYV. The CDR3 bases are TGTGCCATCAGGCCGACAGGGGTCACGAAAAACGAGCAGTACGTC.

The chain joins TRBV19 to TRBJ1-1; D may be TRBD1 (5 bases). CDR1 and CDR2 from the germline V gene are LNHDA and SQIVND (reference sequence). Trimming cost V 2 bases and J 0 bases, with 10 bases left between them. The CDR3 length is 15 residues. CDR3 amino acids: CASSIRGGLNTEAFF. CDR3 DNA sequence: TGTGCCAGTAGTATACGGGGCGGGTTGAACACTGAAGCTTTCTTT.

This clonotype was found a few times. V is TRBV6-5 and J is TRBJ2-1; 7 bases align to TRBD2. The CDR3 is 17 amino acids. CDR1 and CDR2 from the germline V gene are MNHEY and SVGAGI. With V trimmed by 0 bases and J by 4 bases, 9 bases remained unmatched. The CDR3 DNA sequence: TGTGCCAGCAGTTACTCGAATACTAGCGTCTTATACAATGAGCAGTTCTTC. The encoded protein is CASSYSNTSVLYNEQFF.

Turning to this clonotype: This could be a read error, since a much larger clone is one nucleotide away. The CDR3 region is CASSSRSGEPFF. The CDR3 DNA follows: TGTGCCAGCAGCTCCCGATCCGGGGAGCCGTTTTTT. The chain combines TRBV7-3 with TRBJ2-2, with D perhaps TRBD2 (5 bases). The CDR3 covers 12 residues. Germline CDR1 reads SGHTA; CDR2 reads FQGTGA.

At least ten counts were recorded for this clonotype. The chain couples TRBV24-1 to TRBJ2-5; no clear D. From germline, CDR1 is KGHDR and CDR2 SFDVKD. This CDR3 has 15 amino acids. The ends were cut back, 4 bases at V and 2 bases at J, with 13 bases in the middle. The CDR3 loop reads CATSEGFILQETQYF. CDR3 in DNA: TGTGCCACCAGTGAAGGTTTCATACTACAAGAGACCCAGTACTTC.

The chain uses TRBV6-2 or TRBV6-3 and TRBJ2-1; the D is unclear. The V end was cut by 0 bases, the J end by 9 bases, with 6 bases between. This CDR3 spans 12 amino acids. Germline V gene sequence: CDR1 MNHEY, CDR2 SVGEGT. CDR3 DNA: TGTGCCAGCAGTTACTCGGCAGTTGAGCAGTTCTTC. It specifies CASSYSAVEQFF.

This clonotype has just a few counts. CDR3 nucleotides: TGTGCCACAGGGCCTCGACGGACTGAAGCTTTCTTT. Translating gives CATGPRRTEAFF. The chain couples TRBV12-3 or TRBV12-4 to TRBJ1-1, with TRBD1 as a possible D gene (5 bases). The CDR3 spans 12 residues. The V end lost 10 bases, the J end lost 5 bases, and 14 bases lay between the germline ends.

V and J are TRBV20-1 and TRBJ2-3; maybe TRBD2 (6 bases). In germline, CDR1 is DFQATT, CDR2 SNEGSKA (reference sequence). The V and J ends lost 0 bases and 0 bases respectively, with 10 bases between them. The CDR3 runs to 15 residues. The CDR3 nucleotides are TGCAGTGCTAGAGATCCAGGGACTAGCACAGATACGCAGTATTTT. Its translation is CSARDPGTSTDTQYF.

The CDR3 DNA is TGTGCCAGCAGCACGGGACCCCTTGGGGACGAGCAGTACGTC. The encoded protein is CASSTGPLGDEQYV. The chain couples TRBV7-6 to TRBJ2-7; perhaps D is TRBD1 or TRBD2 (5 bases each). CDR3 size: 14 residues. V gave up 5 bases and J gave up 5 bases, with 16 bases separating them. Germline V gene lookup returns CDR1 SGHVS and CDR2 FNYEAQ.

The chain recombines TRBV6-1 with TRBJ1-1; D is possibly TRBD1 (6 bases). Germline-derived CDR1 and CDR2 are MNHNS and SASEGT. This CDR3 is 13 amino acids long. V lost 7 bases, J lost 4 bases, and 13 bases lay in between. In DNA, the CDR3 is TGTGCCAGCACCAACGGGGGGGCCACTGAAGCTTTCTTT. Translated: CASTNGGATEAFF.

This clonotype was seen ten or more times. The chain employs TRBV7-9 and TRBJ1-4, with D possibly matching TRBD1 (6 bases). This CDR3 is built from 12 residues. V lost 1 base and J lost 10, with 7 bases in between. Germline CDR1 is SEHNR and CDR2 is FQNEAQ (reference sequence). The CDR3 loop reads CASSLEGGKLFF. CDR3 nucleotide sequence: TGTGCCAGCAGCTTAGAGGGGGGAAAACTGTTTTTT.

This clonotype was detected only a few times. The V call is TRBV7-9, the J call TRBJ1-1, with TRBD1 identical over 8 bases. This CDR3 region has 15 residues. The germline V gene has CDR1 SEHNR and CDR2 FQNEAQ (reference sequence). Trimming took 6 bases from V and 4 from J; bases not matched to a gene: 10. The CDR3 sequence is CASSDQGAWSTEAFF. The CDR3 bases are TGTGCCAGCAGTGATCAGGGGGCGTGGAGCACTGAAGCTTTCTTT.

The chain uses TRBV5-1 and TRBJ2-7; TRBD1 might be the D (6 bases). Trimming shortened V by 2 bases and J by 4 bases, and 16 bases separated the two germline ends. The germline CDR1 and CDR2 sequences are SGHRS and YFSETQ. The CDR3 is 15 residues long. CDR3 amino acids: CASSLVGTGRYEQYF. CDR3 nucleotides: TGCGCCAGCAGCTTAGTAGGAACAGGGAGATACGAGCAGTACTTC. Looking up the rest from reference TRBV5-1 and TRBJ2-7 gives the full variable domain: KAGVTQTPRYLIKTRGQQVTLSCSPISGHRSVSWYQQTPGQGLQFLFEYFSETQRNKGNFPGRFSGRQFSNSRSEMNVSTLELGDSALYLCASSLVGTGRYEQYFGPGTRLTVT.

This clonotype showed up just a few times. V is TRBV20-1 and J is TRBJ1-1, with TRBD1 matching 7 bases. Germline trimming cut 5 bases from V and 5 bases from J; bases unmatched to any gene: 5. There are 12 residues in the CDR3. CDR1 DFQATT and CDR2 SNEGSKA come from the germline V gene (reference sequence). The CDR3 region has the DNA TGCAGTGCTGAACAGGGGTATACTGAAGCTTTCTTT. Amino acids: CSAEQGYTEAFF.

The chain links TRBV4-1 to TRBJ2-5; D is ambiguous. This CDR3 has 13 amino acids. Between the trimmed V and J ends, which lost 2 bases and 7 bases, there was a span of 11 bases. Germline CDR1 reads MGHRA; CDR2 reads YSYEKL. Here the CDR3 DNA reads TGCGCCAGCAGCCAAAGAGTGGAAGGGACCCAGTACTTC. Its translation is CASSQRVEGTQYF.